This TCR beta chain was identified during a study of OX40 agonist ivuxolimab in advanced cancers. Study-wide findings and caveats: Among T cells, CD8+ cells averaged more expanded clones than CD4+ cells.

CDR3 length equals 13 residues. V was pared by 1 base and J by 6 bases, with 7 bases between. Germline CDR1 and CDR2: SGHVS and FNYEAQ. Repertoires were generated with immunoSEQ multiplex PCR, while TCRdb's copy carries only in-frame clones and drops some. The sample holds 40,000 to 45,000 clones, approximately 86% seen once. Only a few counts were recorded for this clone. Its matching antigen is unknown. The same CDR3 is also encoded by other DNA sequences in this sample. The starting material was CD4+ or CD8+ T cells sorted from blood, obtained in a trial of the OX40 agonist ivuxolimab. The chain employs TRBV7-6 and TRBJ2-1; D gene uncertain. The clonotype was recovered from an adult with an advanced solid tumor such as melanoma, head and neck, liver or kidney cancer. The CDR3 is CASSLGGSNEQFF. In nucleotides, the CDR3 is TGTGCCAGCAGCTTAGGGGGTAGCAATGAGCAGTTCTTC.